This is a list of T cell receptor beta chains from one sample in a study of CD8 T cells in ankylosing spondylitis. TCRdb reprocessed the 5' RACE reads with MiXCR, giving one entry per CDR3 protein. This sample has hundreds of thousands of distinct CDR3 sequences, with approximately 22% found just once. The sample comprised blood, either unsorted or a sorted T cell fraction (not recorded which). The receptors stem from a male donor with ankylosing spondylitis or in good health (not recorded which). The CDR3 runs from the conserved cysteine through the conserved F or W. Fields, in order: clone size, D gene, V gene, J gene, CDR3 protein, CDR3 DNA. D genes are given only for firm matches. Clone size is given for some rows only: seen once, a few or many times, or a class if the clone is expanded.

clone_size: .; d_call: .; v_call: TRBV4-1; j_call: TRBJ2-3; cdr3_aa: CASSQDSGYPDTQYF; cdr3_nt: TGCGCCAGCAGCCAAGACTCAGGGTACCCAGATACGCAGTATTTT
clone_size: many; d_call: .; v_call: TRBV12-3/TRBV12-4; j_call: TRBJ2-1; cdr3_aa: CASRVRYNEQFF; cdr3_nt: TGTGCCAGCAGGGTGCGGTACAATGAGCAGTTCTTC
clone_size: .; d_call: TRBD1; v_call: TRBV6-2/TRBV6-3; j_call: TRBJ1-6; cdr3_aa: CASSYETGGGSPLHF; cdr3_nt: TGTGCCAGCAGTTACGAAACAGGGGGCGGTTCACCCCTCCACTTT
clone_size: .; d_call: TRBD2; v_call: TRBV3-1; j_call: TRBJ2-3; cdr3_aa: CASSPIRTSETDTQYF; cdr3_nt: TGTGCCAGCAGCCCCATCAGGACTAGCGAGACAGATACGCAGTATTTT
clone_size: .; d_call: .; v_call: TRBV4-1; j_call: TRBJ2-7; cdr3_aa: CASSPSQGSYEQYF; cdr3_nt: TGCGCCAGCAGCCCTAGTCAGGGGTCCTACGAGCAGTACTTC
clone_size: .; d_call: TRBD2; v_call: TRBV3-1; j_call: TRBJ2-5; cdr3_aa: CASSRGTSGGYQETQYF; cdr3_nt: TGTGCCAGCAGCCGAGGGACTAGCGGGGGGTACCAAGAGACCCAGTACTTC
clone_size: .; d_call: TRBD2; v_call: TRBV29-1; j_call: TRBJ2-3; cdr3_aa: CSVRRGDTDTQYF; cdr3_nt: TGCAGCGTTCGGCGGGGGGACACAGATACGCAGTATTTT
clone_size: .; d_call: .; v_call: TRBV27; j_call: TRBJ2-7; cdr3_aa: CASSASLLTYEQYF; cdr3_nt: TGTGCCAGCAGTGCCAGCCTTCTAACCTACGAGCAGTACTTC
clone_size: few; d_call: .; v_call: TRBV25-1; j_call: TRBJ2-7; cdr3_aa: CASGSPGRRSYEQYF; cdr3_nt: TGTGCCAGCGGATCCCCGGGACGGAGAAGTTACGAGCAGTACTTC
clone_size: .; d_call: TRBD2; v_call: TRBV12-3/TRBV12-4; j_call: TRBJ2-2; cdr3_aa: CASSWTSGGPNTGELFF; cdr3_nt: TGTGCCAGCAGTTGGACTAGCGGGGGGCCAAACACCGGGGAGCTGTTTTTT
clone_size: .; d_call: .; v_call: TRBV3-1; j_call: TRBJ2-7; cdr3_aa: CASSQDFSGYEQYF; cdr3_nt: TGTGCCAGCAGCCAAGATTTCTCGGGCTACGAGCAGTACTTC
clone_size: .; d_call: .; v_call: TRBV10-3; j_call: TRBJ2-7; cdr3_aa: CAISAGFMAYEQYF; cdr3_nt: TGTGCCATCAGTGCAGGGTTTATGGCCTACGAGCAGTACTTC
clone_size: .; d_call: TRBD1; v_call: TRBV29-1; j_call: TRBJ2-7; cdr3_aa: CSVGQGTEQYF; cdr3_nt: TGCAGCGTTGGACAGGGGACCGAGCAGTACTTC
clone_size: .; d_call: TRBD1; v_call: TRBV30; j_call: TRBJ2-7; cdr3_aa: CAWSVEYGQEPLYEQYF; cdr3_nt: TGTGCCTGGAGTGTCGAGTATGGACAGGAGCCACTCTACGAGCAGTACTTC
clone_size: few; d_call: .; v_call: TRBV7-9; j_call: TRBJ2-5; cdr3_aa: CASSYPAGETQYF; cdr3_nt: TGTGCCAGCAGCTACCCAGCCGGGGAGACCCAGTACTTC
clone_size: .; d_call: TRBD1; v_call: TRBV12-3/TRBV12-4; j_call: TRBJ2-3; cdr3_aa: CASSHLDRGQDTQYF; cdr3_nt: TGTGCCAGCAGTCATCTGGACAGGGGGCAAGATACGCAGTATTTT
clone_size: few; d_call: TRBD2; v_call: TRBV2; j_call: TRBJ2-3; cdr3_aa: CASSPGLDADTQYF; cdr3_nt: TGTGCCAGCAGCCCTGGACTAGACGCAGATACGCAGTATTTT
clone_size: .; d_call: TRBD2; v_call: TRBV10-2; j_call: TRBJ2-7; cdr3_aa: CASSSTSGAYEQYF; cdr3_nt: TGCGCCAGCAGTTCAACTAGCGGGGCCTACGAGCAGTACTTC
clone_size: .; d_call: TRBD2; v_call: TRBV7-3; j_call: TRBJ2-1; cdr3_aa: CASSSNGLAGSEQFF; cdr3_nt: TGTGCCAGCAGCTCCAACGGACTAGCGGGCAGTGAGCAGTTCTTC
clone_size: few; d_call: .; v_call: TRBV27; j_call: TRBJ2-1; cdr3_aa: CASSSPTGASSYNEQFF; cdr3_nt: TGTGCCAGCAGTTCTCCCACAGGCGCAAGCTCCTACAATGAGCAGTTCTTC
clone_size: .; d_call: .; v_call: TRBV6-1; j_call: TRBJ2-7; cdr3_aa: CASTYLGDIGYEQYF; cdr3_nt: TGTGCCAGCACCTACCTGGGGGACATCGGTTACGAGCAGTACTTC
clone_size: .; d_call: .; v_call: TRBV29-1; j_call: TRBJ2-7; cdr3_aa: CSVEVLDSYEQYF; cdr3_nt: TGCAGCGTTGAAGTACTGGACTCCTACGAGCAGTACTTC
clone_size: many; d_call: .; v_call: TRBV20-1; j_call: TRBJ2-7; cdr3_aa: CSARDREGIYEQYF; cdr3_nt: TGCAGTGCTAGGGACAGGGAGGGGATCTACGAGCAGTACTTC
clone_size: many; d_call: TRBD1; v_call: TRBV29-1; j_call: TRBJ1-2; cdr3_aa: CSVDRGPVYGYTF; cdr3_nt: TGCAGCGTTGACAGGGGGCCGGTCTATGGCTACACCTTC
clone_size: many; d_call: .; v_call: TRBV29-1; j_call: TRBJ2-2; cdr3_aa: CSVEVRGVPYTGELFF; cdr3_nt: TGCAGCGTTGAAGTTCGTGGGGTCCCGTACACCGGGGAGCTGTTTTTT
clone_size: few; d_call: .; v_call: TRBV12-3/TRBV12-4; j_call: TRBJ2-5; cdr3_aa: CASSLRRRGLTQYF; cdr3_nt: TGTGCCAGCAGTTTACGGCGTCGCGGGTTAACCCAGTACTTC
clone_size: many; d_call: .; v_call: TRBV27; j_call: TRBJ2-1; cdr3_aa: CASSLSGGYNEQFF; cdr3_nt: TGTGCCAGCAGTTTATCGGGTGGATACAATGAGCAGTTCTTC
clone_size: few; d_call: .; v_call: TRBV2; j_call: TRBJ1-1; cdr3_aa: CASNRMNTEAFF; cdr3_nt: TGTGCCAGCAATAGGATGAACACTGAAGCTTTCTTT
clone_size: .; d_call: TRBD2; v_call: TRBV4-1; j_call: TRBJ2-1; cdr3_aa: CASSPISGGPYNEQFF; cdr3_nt: TGCGCCAGCAGCCCTATTAGCGGGGGCCCATACAATGAGCAGTTCTTC
clone_size: few; d_call: TRBD2; v_call: TRBV4-1; j_call: TRBJ2-5; cdr3_aa: CASSQGIPGGSRETQYF; cdr3_nt: TGCGCCAGCAGCCAAGGTATACCGGGAGGGAGCCGAGAGACCCAGTACTTC
clone_size: .; d_call: .; v_call: TRBV7-8; j_call: TRBJ2-7; cdr3_aa: CASGPGVHPYEQYF; cdr3_nt: TGTGCCAGCGGTCCGGGAGTTCACCCCTACGAGCAGTACTTC
clone_size: .; d_call: .; v_call: TRBV24-1; j_call: TRBJ2-7; cdr3_aa: CATSDGPYEQYF; cdr3_nt: TGTGCCACTTCTGACGGCCCCTACGAGCAGTACTTC
clone_size: once; d_call: .; v_call: TRBV12-3/TRBV12-4; j_call: TRBJ1-1; cdr3_aa: CASSSQGPASMAEAFF; cdr3_nt: TGTGCCAGCAGTTCCCAAGGGCCAGCGTCTATGGCTGAAGCTTTCTTT
clone_size: .; d_call: .; v_call: TRBV29-1; j_call: TRBJ2-1; cdr3_aa: CSVDPTSSYNEQFF; cdr3_nt: TGCAGCGTTGACCCAACTAGCTCCTACAATGAGCAGTTCTTC
clone_size: .; d_call: TRBD1; v_call: TRBV3-1; j_call: TRBJ2-1; cdr3_aa: CASSQVGGSAEQFF; cdr3_nt: TGTGCCAGCAGCCAAGTAGGGGGCTCGGCTGAGCAGTTCTTC
clone_size: few; d_call: .; v_call: TRBV4-1; j_call: TRBJ2-5; cdr3_aa: CASSQVEGPQETQYF; cdr3_nt: TGCGCCAGCAGCCAAGTGGAGGGGCCGCAAGAGACCCAGTACTTC
clone_size: few; d_call: TRBD1; v_call: TRBV4-2; j_call: TRBJ2-7; cdr3_aa: CASSQDPQGAISYEQYF; cdr3_nt: TGTGCCAGCAGCCAAGACCCACAGGGGGCGATTTCCTACGAGCAGTACTTC
clone_size: .; d_call: TRBD2; v_call: TRBV7-8; j_call: TRBJ2-1; cdr3_aa: CASSSHLSGGVYNEQFF; cdr3_nt: TGTGCCAGCAGCTCCCATCTTAGCGGGGGGGTTTACAATGAGCAGTTCTTC
clone_size: .; d_call: TRBD2; v_call: TRBV12-3/TRBV12-4; j_call: TRBJ2-5; cdr3_aa: CASSHGTSGETQYF; cdr3_nt: TGTGCCAGCAGTCACGGGACTAGCGGAGAGACCCAGTACTTC
clone_size: .; d_call: .; v_call: TRBV6-1; j_call: TRBJ2-1; cdr3_aa: CASSEPRGSVNEQFF; cdr3_nt: TGTGCCAGCAGTGAACCGCGGGGCAGCGTAAATGAGCAGTTCTTC
clone_size: .; d_call: TRBD2; v_call: TRBV13; j_call: TRBJ2-7; cdr3_aa: CASSTTSEGYYEQYF; cdr3_nt: TGTGCCAGCAGCACAACTAGCGAGGGATACTACGAGCAGTACTTC
clone_size: few; d_call: .; v_call: TRBV3-1; j_call: TRBJ2-1; cdr3_aa: CASSQGSPWEQFF; cdr3_nt: TGTGCCAGCAGCCAAGGGAGCCCTTGGGAGCAGTTCTTC
clone_size: .; d_call: TRBD2; v_call: TRBV2; j_call: TRBJ2-5; cdr3_aa: CASSPAPGGSGAQETQYF; cdr3_nt: TGTGCCAGCAGTCCCGCACCGGGAGGTAGCGGGGCCCAAGAGACCCAGTACTTC
clone_size: .; d_call: .; v_call: TRBV7-3; j_call: TRBJ2-5; cdr3_aa: CASSLYGEETQYF; cdr3_nt: TGTGCCAGCAGCTTATACGGGGAGGAGACCCAGTACTTC
clone_size: .; d_call: .; v_call: TRBV7-8; j_call: TRBJ2-1; cdr3_aa: CASSSAAIGTEQFF; cdr3_nt: TGTGCCAGCAGCTCAGCGGCGATAGGGACTGAGCAGTTCTTC
clone_size: once; d_call: TRBD1; v_call: TRBV6-1; j_call: TRBJ1-5; cdr3_aa: CASFPQDRGHFGNQPQHF; cdr3_nt: TGTGCCAGCTTCCCTCAGGACAGGGGGCATTTTGGCAATCAGCCCCAGCATTTT
clone_size: few; d_call: .; v_call: TRBV3-1; j_call: TRBJ2-1; cdr3_aa: CASSQENRVSYNEQFF; cdr3_nt: TGTGCCAGCAGCCAAGAGAACAGGGTTTCCTACAATGAGCAGTTCTTC